What follows are 8 T cell receptor beta chains derived from one specimen sequenced in a study of blood T cell repertoires in COVID-19. TCRdb keeps only in-frame clones here, not all; method: immunoSEQ multiplex PCR. The sample lists tens of thousands of clones, 88% occurring once. The sequencing sample was made of peripheral blood. The source is a human donor in a cohort sampled during active COVID-19.

This clone was seen just once. CDR3 in DNA: TGCAGCGTGATAACCGGGACTAGCGTTGGGGAGCAGTACTTC. Its translation is CSVITGTSVGEQYF. This sequence joins TRBV29-1 and TRBJ2-7; 10 nucleotides line up with TRBD2. The CDR3 length is 14 residues. Germline CDR1 reads SQVTM; CDR2 reads ANQGSEA. The trim removed 6 bases at V and 7 bases at J, leaving 12 bases unmatched.

The gene calls are TRBV30 and TRBJ1-4; 8 bases match TRBD1. Germline values: CDR1 GTSNPN, CDR2 SVGIG (reference sequence). V was pared by 5 bases and J by 4 bases, with 6 bases of the junction left unmatched. The CDR3 totals 14 residues. CDR3 residues: CAWAQGVLNEKLFF. In DNA form, the CDR3 reads TGTGCCTGGGCACAGGGGGTCCTTAATGAAAAACTGTTTTTT.

This clone was counted a few times. J is TRBJ2-1 and V is TRBV4-2; 9 nucleotides agree with TRBD2. This CDR3 region has 19 residues. V lost 2 bases, J lost 7 bases, and 18 bases stayed unmatched. The germline V gene encodes CDR1 LGHNA and CDR2 YNFKEQ. The CDR3 spells CASSQLISGRSVFGNEQFF. CDR3 nucleotides: TGTGCCAGCAGCCAATTGATTAGCGGGAGAAGCGTGTTCGGGAATGAGCAGTTCTTC.

The chain is built from TRBV3-1 (or the pseudogene TRBV3-2) and TRBJ2-3; a weak D match, TRBD1 (6 bases). The CDR3 sequence is 15 residues long. V lost 4 bases and J lost 2, with 13 bases in between. Germline CDR1 reads LGHDT; CDR2 reads YNNKEL (reference sequence). CDR3 residues: CASSRRTANTDTQYF. The CDR3 nucleotides read TGTGCCAGCAGCCGACGGACAGCCAACACAGATACGCAGTATTTT.

J is TRBJ2-5 and V is TRBV7-9; TRBD2 agrees at 9 bases. The germline CDR1 and CDR2 sequences are SEHNR and FQNEAQ (reference sequence). CDR3 length: 14 amino acids. J was trimmed by 3 bases and V by 5 bases; bases with no gene match: 4. CDR3 sequence: CASSTRTSEETQYF. CDR3 coding DNA: TGTGCCAGCAGCACGCGGACTAGCGAAGAGACCCAGTACTTC.

In this sample, this clone turned up once. The chain is built from TRBV7-8 and TRBJ1-1, with a tentative D call TRBD1 (6 bases). CDR1 is SGHVS, CDR2 FQNEAQ, per germline. Trimming removed 4 bases from V and 7 bases from J, with 10 bases in between. The CDR3 length is 12 residues. The CDR3 DNA is TGTGCCAGCAGCTCGACAGGAGATGAAGCTTTCTTT. This codes for CASSSTGDEAFF.

The chain employs TRBV6-4 and TRBJ1-5, with TRBD1 matching over 10 bases. The CDR3 length is 13 residues. The germline V gene has CDR1 MRHNA and CDR2 SNTAGT. The junction had 2 bases not matched to a gene; V was cut back by 5 bases and J by 7 bases. For the CDR3, the DNA is TGTGCCAGCAGTAAGGACAGGGGGCAGCCCCAGCATTTT. As protein: CASSKDRGQPQHF.

This sequence joins TRBV3-1 (or the pseudogene TRBV3-2) and TRBJ1-2; D is undetermined. The germline V gene has CDR1 LGHDT and CDR2 YNNKEL (reference sequence). The CDR3 totals 14 residues. V lost 5 bases, J lost 6 bases, and 16 bases lay in between. The DNA of the CDR3 is TGTGCCAGCAGCACGGCGGGAGCTTCGGATGGCTACACCTTC. As protein: CASSTAGASDGYTF.